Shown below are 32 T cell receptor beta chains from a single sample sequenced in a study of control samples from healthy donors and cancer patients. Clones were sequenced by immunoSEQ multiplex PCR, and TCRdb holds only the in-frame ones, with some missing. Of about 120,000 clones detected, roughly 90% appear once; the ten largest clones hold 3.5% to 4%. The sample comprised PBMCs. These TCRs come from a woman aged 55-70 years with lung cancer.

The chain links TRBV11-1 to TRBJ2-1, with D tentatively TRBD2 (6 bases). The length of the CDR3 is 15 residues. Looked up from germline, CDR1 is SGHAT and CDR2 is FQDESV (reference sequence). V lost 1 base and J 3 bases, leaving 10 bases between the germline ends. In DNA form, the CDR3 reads TGTGCCAGCAGCTTAGGGGCTAGCGACTACAATGAGCAGTTCTTC. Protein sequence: CASSLGASDYNEQFF.

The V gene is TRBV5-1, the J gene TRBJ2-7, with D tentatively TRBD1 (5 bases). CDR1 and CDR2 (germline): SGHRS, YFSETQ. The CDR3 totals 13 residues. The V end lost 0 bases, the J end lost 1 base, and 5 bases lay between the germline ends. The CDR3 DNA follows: TGCGCCAGCAGCTTGGGACAGTCCTACGAGCAGTACTTC. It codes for CASSLGQSYEQYF.

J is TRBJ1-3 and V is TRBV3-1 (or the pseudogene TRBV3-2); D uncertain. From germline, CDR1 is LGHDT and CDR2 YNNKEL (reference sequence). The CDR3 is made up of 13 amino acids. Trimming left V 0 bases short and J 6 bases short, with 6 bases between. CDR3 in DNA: TGTGCCAGCAGCCAAGATCATGAAAACACCATATATTTT. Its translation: CASSQDHENTIYF.

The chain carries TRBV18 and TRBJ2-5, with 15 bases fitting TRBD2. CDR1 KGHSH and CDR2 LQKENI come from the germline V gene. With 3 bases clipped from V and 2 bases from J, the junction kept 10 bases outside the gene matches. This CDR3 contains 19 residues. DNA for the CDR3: TGTGCCAGCTCACCGGGGACTAGCGGGAGGAATGGGCTACAAGAGACCCAGTACTTC. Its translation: CASSPGTSGRNGLQETQYF.

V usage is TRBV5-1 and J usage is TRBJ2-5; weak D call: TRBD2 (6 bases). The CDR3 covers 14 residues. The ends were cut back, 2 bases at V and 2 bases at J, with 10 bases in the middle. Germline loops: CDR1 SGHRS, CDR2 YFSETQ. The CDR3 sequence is CASSFSAGQETQYF. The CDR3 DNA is TGCGCCAGCAGCTTTTCGGCGGGGCAAGAGACCCAGTACTTC.

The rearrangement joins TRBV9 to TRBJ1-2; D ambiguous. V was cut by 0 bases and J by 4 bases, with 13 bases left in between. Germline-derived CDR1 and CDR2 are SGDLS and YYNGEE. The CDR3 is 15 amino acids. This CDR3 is CASSVVSGGGYGYTF. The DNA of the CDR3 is TGTGCCAGCAGCGTAGTTTCGGGAGGCGGCTATGGCTACACCTTC.

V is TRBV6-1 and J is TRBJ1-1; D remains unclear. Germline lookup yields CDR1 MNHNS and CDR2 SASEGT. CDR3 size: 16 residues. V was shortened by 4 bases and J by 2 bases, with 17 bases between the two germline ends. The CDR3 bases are TGTGCCAGCAGTGCCCGAAATATACTCCTCAACACTGAAGCTTTCTTT. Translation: CASSARNILLNTEAFF.

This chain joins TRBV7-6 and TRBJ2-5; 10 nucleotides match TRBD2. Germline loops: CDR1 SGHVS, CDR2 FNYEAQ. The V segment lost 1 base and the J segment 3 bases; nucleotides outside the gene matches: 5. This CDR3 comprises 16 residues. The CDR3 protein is CASSLGGGTSEETQYF. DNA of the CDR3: TGTGCCAGCAGCTTAGGGGGTGGGACTAGCGAAGAGACCCAGTACTTC.

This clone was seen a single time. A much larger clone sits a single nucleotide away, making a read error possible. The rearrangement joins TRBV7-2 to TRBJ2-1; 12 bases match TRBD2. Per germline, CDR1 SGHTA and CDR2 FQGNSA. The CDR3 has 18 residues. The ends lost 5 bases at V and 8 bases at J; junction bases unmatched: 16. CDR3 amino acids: CASSAQRASGGGWHEQFF. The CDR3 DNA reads TGTGCCAGCAGCGCTCAAAGGGCTAGCGGGGGGGGCTGGCATGAGCAGTTCTTC.

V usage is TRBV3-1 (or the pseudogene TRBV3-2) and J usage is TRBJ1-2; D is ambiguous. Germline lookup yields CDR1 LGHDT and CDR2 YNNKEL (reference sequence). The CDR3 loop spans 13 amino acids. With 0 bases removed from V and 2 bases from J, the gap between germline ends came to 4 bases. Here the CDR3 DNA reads TGTGCCAGCAGCCAAGACGAGAACTATGGCTACACCTTC. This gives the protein CASSQDENYGYTF.

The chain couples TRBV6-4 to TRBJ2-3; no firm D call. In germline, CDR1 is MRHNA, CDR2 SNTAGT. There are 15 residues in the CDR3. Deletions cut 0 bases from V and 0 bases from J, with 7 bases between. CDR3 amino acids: CASSDSTVSTDTQYF. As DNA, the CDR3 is TGTGCCAGCAGTGACTCTACGGTTAGCACAGATACGCAGTATTTT.

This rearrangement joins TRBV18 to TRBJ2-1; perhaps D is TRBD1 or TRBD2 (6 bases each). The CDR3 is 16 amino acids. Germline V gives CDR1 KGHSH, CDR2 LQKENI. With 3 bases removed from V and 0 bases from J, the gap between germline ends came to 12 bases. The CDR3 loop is CASSPGGHSSYNEQFF. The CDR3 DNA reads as TGTGCCAGCTCACCGGGGGGCCACAGCTCCTACAATGAGCAGTTCTTC.

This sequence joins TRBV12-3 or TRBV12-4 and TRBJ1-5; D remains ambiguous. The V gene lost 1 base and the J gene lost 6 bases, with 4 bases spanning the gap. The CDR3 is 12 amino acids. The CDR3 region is CASSLVGQPQHF. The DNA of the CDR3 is TGTGCCAGCAGTTTAGTAGGTCAGCCCCAGCATTTT.

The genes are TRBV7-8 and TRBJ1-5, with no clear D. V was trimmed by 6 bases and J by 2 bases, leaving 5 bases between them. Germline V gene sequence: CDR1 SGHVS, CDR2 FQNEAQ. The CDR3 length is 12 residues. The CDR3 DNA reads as TGTGCCAGCAGAGACGGCAATCAGCCCCAGCATTTT. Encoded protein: CASRDGNQPQHF.

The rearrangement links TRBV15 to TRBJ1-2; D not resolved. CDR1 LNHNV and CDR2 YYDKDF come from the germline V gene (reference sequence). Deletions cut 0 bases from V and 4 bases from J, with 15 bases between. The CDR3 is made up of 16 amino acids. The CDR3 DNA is TGTGCCACCAGCAGAGATCAAGAGGGTGTAACCTATGGCTACACCTTC. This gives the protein CATSRDQEGVTYGYTF.

The CDR3 region has the DNA TGTGCCAGCAGCTTAGGGGGCAGTACGAACACTGAAGCTTTCTTT. Encoded protein: CASSLGGSTNTEAFF. The V and J genes are TRBV7-2 and TRBJ1-1; perhaps TRBD1 as D (5 bases). Germline CDR1 is SGHTA and CDR2 is FQGNSA. This CDR3 has 15 amino acids. Trimming left V 1 base short and J 1 base short, with 10 bases between.

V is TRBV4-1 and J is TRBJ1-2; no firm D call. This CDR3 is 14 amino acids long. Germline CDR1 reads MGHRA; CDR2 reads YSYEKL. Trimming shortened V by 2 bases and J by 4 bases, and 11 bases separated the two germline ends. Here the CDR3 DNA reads TGCGCCAGCAGCCAATACGACAAGAGCTATGGCTACACCTTC. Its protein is CASSQYDKSYGYTF.

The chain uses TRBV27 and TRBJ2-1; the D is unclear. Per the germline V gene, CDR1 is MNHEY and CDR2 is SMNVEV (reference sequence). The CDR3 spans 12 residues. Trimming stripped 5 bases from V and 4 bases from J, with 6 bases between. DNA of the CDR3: TGTGCCAGCAGTCCCCGTTACAATGAGCAGTTCTTC. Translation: CASSPRYNEQFF.

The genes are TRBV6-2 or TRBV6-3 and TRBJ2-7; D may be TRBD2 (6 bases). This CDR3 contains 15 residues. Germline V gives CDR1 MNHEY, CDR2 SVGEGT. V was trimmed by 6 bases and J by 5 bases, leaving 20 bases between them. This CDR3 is CASSHSDAGNHEQYF. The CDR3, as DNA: TGTGCCAGCAGCCACTCTGACGCGGGGAATCACGAGCAGTACTTC.

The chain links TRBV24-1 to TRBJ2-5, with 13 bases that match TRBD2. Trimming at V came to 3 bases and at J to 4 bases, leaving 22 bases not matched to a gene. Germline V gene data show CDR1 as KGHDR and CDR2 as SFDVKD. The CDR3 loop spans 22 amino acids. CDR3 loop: CATSDLTSGGAEHFSARETQYF. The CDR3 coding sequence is TGTGCCACCAGTGATCTTACTAGCGGGGGGGCCGAACACTTCAGTGCGCGAGAGACCCAGTACTTC.

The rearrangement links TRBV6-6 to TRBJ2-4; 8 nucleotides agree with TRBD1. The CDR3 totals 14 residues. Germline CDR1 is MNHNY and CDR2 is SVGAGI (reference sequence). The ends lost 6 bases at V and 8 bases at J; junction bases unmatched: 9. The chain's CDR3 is CASRHGQGRDIQYF. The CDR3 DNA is TGTGCCAGCAGGCACGGACAGGGTAGGGACATTCAGTACTTC.

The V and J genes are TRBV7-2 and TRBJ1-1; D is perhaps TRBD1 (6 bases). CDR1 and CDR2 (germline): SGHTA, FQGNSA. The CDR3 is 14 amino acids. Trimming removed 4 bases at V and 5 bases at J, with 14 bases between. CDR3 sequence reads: CASSSLVGGTEAFF. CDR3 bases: TGTGCCAGCAGCTCCCTAGTAGGGGGGACTGAAGCTTTCTTT.

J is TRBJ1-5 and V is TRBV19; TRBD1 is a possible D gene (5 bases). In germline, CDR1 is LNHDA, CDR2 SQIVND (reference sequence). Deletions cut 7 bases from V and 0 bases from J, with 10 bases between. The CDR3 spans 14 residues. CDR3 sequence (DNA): TGTGCCAGTATGGGGGGGTATAGCAATCAGCCCCAGCATTTT. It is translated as CASMGGYSNQPQHF.

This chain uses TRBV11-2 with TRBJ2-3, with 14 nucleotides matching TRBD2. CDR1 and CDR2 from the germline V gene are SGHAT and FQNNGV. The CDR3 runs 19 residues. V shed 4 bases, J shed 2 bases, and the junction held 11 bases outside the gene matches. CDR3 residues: CASSSLYRTSGGNTDTQYF. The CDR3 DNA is TGTGCCAGCAGCTCACTATATAGGACTAGCGGGGGGAACACAGATACGCAGTATTTT. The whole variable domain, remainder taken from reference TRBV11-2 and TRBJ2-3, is EAGVAQSPRYKIIEKRQSVAFWCNPISGHATLYWYQQILGQGPKLLIQFQNNGVVDDSQLPKDRFSAERLKGVDSTLKIQPAKLEDSAVYLCASSSLYRTSGGNTDTQYFGPGTRLTVL.

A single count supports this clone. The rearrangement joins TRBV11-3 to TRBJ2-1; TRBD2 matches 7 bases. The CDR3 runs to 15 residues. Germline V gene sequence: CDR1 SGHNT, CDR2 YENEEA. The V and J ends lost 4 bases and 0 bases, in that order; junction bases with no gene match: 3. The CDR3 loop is CASSSSGASYNEQFF. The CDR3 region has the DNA TGTGCCAGCAGCTCAAGCGGGGCCTCCTACAATGAGCAGTTCTTC. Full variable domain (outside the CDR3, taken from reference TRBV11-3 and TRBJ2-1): EAGVVQSPRYKIIEKKQPVAFWCNPISGHNTLYWYLQNLGQGPELLIRYENEEAVDDSQLPKDRFSAERLKGVDSTLKIQPAELGDSAVYLCASSSSGASYNEQFFGPGTRLTVL.

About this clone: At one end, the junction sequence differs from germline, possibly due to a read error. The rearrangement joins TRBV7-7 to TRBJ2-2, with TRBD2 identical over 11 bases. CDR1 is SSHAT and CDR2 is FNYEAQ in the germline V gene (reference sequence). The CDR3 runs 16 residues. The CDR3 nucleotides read TGTGCTAGCAGCTCCACTAGCGGGGGTTACACCGGGGAGCTGTTTTTT. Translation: CASSSTSGGYTGELFF.

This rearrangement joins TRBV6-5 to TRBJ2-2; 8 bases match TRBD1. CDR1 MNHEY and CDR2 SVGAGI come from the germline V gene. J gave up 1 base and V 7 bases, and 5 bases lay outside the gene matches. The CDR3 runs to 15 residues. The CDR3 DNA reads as TGTGCCAGCACTTCGGGACAGGTGAACACCGGGGAGCTGTTTTTT. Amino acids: CASTSGQVNTGELFF.

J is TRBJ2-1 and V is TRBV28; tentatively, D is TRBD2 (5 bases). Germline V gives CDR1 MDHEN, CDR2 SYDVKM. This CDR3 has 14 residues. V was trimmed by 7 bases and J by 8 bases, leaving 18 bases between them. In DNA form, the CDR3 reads TGTGCCAGCACCCAGAGGGTAGGTGGAGATGAGCAGTTCTTC. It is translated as CASTQRVGGDEQFF. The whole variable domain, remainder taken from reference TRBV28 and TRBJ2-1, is DVKVTQSSRYLVKRTGEKVFLECVQDMDHENMFWYRQDPGLGLRLIYFSYDVKMKEKGDIPEGYSVSREKKERFSLILESASTNQTSMYLCASTQRVGGDEQFFGPGTRLTVL.

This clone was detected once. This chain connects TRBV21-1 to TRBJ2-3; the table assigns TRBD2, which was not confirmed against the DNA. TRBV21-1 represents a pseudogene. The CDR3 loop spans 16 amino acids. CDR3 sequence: CASSKLPRVIRDTQYF. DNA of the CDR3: TGTGCCAGCAGCAAACTCCCCCGGGTTATTAGGGATACGCAGTATTTT.

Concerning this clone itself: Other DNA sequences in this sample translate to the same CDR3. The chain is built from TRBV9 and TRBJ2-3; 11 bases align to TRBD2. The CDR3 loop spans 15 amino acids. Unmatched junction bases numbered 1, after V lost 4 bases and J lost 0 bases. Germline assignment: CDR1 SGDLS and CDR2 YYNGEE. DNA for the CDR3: TGTGCCAGCAGCAGGACTAGCGGGAGCACAGATACGCAGTATTTT. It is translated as CASSRTSGSTDTQYF.

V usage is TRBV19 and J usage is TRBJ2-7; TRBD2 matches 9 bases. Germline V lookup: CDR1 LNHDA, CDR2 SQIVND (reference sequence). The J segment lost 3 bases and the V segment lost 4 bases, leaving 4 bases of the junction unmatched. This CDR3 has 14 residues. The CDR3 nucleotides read TGTGCCAGTAGTACTAGCGGGACCCTCTACGAGCAGTACTTC. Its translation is CASSTSGTLYEQYF.

The CDR3: CASTILAGQGAQYF. For the CDR3, the DNA is TGTGCCAGCACGATACTAGCGGGTCAGGGGGCCCAGTACTTC. J is TRBJ2-5 and V is TRBV6-5; 9 bases are shared with TRBD2. V dropped 7 bases and J dropped 9; count of bases not matched to a gene: 12. CDR1 and CDR2 (germline): MNHEY, SVGAGI. This CDR3 comprises 14 residues.